The 13 T cell receptor beta chains presented below share a single source sample, sequenced in a study of shared clonotypes between healthy human individuals. The protocol was immunoSEQ multiplex PCR, while the TCRdb copy is restricted to in-frame clones and leaves out a portion. The table lists 2 million to 2.5 million clones, over 85% of them singletons. The sample consisted of naive CD4+ T cells from PBMCs. Subset reported: CD45RA+ positively selected. The origin of the receptors is a man aged 18-30 years in good health. Some clones in this sample may be carry-over from other donors' samples.

The chain links TRBV4-1 to TRBJ2-6, with no clear D. The V and J ends lost 0 bases and 3 bases respectively, with 9 bases between them. CDR1 and CDR2 (germline): MGHRA, YSYEKL. The CDR3 has 16 residues. The CDR3 sequence is CASSQDPPYGANVLTF. As DNA, the CDR3 is TGCGCCAGCAGCCAAGATCCGCCCTATGGGGCCAACGTCCTGACTTTC.

J is TRBJ2-3 and V is TRBV28; TRBD2 aligns across 8 bases. Trimming took 7 bases from V and 1 from J; bases not matched to a gene: 7. CDR3 size: 15 residues. Germline values: CDR1 MDHEN, CDR2 SYDVKM. CDR3 sequence reads: CASTPAGLGTDTQYF. The CDR3 nucleotides read TGTGCCAGCACCCCAGCGGGACTAGGCACAGATACGCAGTATTTT.

The chain uses TRBV18 and TRBJ1-1; the D is unclear. In germline, CDR1 is KGHSH, CDR2 LQKENI. The CDR3 covers 15 residues. V was trimmed by 3 bases and J by 1 base, leaving 12 bases between them. CDR3 in DNA: TGTGCCAGCTCACCGGGGATACAGCCGAACACTGAAGCTTTCTTT. This encodes CASSPGIQPNTEAFF.

The CDR3 nucleotides are TGTGCCAGCAGCCCGCCTGCGGGTATGCAAGAGACCCAGTACTTC. Protein sequence: CASSPPAGMQETQYF. This chain joins TRBV7-2 and TRBJ2-5; tentative D call: TRBD2 (5 bases). Germline V lookup: CDR1 SGHTA, CDR2 FQGNSA. The V end was cut by 5 bases, the J end by 2 bases, with 15 bases between. The CDR3 loop spans 15 amino acids.

The V call is TRBV7-9, the J call TRBJ1-2; maybe TRBD1 (6 bases). Trimming shortened V by 3 bases and J by 4 bases, and 15 bases separated the two germline ends. CDR3 length: 15 amino acids. Germline V gives CDR1 SEHNR, CDR2 FQNEAQ (reference sequence). The CDR3 coding sequence is TGTGCCAGCAGCTTCCCCCAGGGGCGCTTCTATGGCTACACCTTC. This gives the protein CASSFPQGRFYGYTF.

The chain couples TRBV6-5 to TRBJ1-2; possibly TRBD1 for D (6 bases). The germline V gene encodes CDR1 MNHEY and CDR2 SVGAGI. Trimming stripped 5 bases from V and 7 bases from J, with 14 bases between. There are 13 residues in the CDR3. The DNA of the CDR3 is TGTGCCAGCAGTCTCCGGGACACGTCTGGCTACACCTTC. Translating it yields CASSLRDTSGYTF.

The J gene is TRBJ1-1, the V gene TRBV4-2; D is unclear. Germline assignment: CDR1 LGHNA and CDR2 YNFKEQ. This CDR3 spans 16 amino acids. V lost 1 base, J lost 7 bases, and 19 bases lay in between. The CDR3 coding sequence is TGTGCCAGCAGCCAAGTGGCTTACGGAATGGAGGGTGAAGCTTTCTTT. Its protein is CASSQVAYGMEGEAFF.

This chain links TRBV7-8 with TRBJ1-2, with D perhaps matching TRBD1 (6 bases). CDR1 is SGHVS, CDR2 FQNEAQ, per germline. CDR3 length equals 18 residues. Trimming cost V 5 bases and J 1 base, with 23 bases left between them. CDR3 in amino acids: CASSLHWGGGIINYGYTF. The CDR3 region has the DNA TGTGCCAGCAGCCTACACTGGGGAGGGGGGATAATTAACTATGGCTACACCTTC.

CDR3: CASSLDARVDTGELFF. CDR3 coding DNA: TGCGCCAGCAGCTTGGACGCCAGGGTCGACACCGGGGAGCTGTTTTTT. This rearrangement joins TRBV5-1 to TRBJ2-2; a weak D match, TRBD1 (5 bases). The CDR3 consists of 16 residues. Germline lookup yields CDR1 SGHRS and CDR2 YFSETQ. Trimming stripped 0 bases from V and 3 bases from J, with 12 bases between.

The chain couples TRBV28 to TRBJ1-1; D is uncertain. The germline CDR1 and CDR2 sequences are MDHEN and SYDVKM. This CDR3 is 13 amino acids long. V was trimmed by 7 bases and J by 1 base, leaving 10 bases between them. CDR3 in amino acids: CASTLGWNTEAFF. The CDR3, as DNA: TGTGCCAGCACTCTAGGGTGGAACACTGAAGCTTTCTTT.

Of note for this clone: Additional DNA sequences in this sample encode the identical CDR3. The chain is built from TRBV28 and TRBJ2-6; maybe TRBD1 (6 bases). Trimming stripped 6 bases from V and 2 bases from J, with 11 bases between. Germline loops: CDR1 MDHEN, CDR2 SYDVKM. The CDR3 loop spans 15 amino acids. CDR3 loop: CASSSTGTGANVLTF. The CDR3 DNA follows: TGTGCCAGCAGCTCTACAGGGACTGGGGCCAACGTCCTGACTTTC.

This clone was seen a single time. The genes are TRBV30 and TRBJ2-5; D may be TRBD2 (6 bases). V was shortened by 5 bases and J by 2 bases, with 9 bases between the two germline ends. The CDR3 consists of 12 residues. Germline V gives CDR1 GTSNPN, CDR2 SVGIG (reference sequence). The chain's CDR3 is CAWGTSQETQYF. The CDR3 region has the DNA TGTGCCTGGGGGACTTCACAAGAGACCCAGTACTTC.

The J gene is TRBJ2-3, the V gene TRBV9, with D possibly being TRBD2 (6 bases). CDR3 length equals 15 residues. V was trimmed by 0 bases and J by 4 bases, leaving 12 bases between them. Germline V gives CDR1 SGDLS, CDR2 YYNGEE. CDR3 bases: TGTGCCAGCAGCGTAGTTGCGGGATGGTCAGATACGCAGTATTTT. Translating it yields CASSVVAGWSDTQYF.